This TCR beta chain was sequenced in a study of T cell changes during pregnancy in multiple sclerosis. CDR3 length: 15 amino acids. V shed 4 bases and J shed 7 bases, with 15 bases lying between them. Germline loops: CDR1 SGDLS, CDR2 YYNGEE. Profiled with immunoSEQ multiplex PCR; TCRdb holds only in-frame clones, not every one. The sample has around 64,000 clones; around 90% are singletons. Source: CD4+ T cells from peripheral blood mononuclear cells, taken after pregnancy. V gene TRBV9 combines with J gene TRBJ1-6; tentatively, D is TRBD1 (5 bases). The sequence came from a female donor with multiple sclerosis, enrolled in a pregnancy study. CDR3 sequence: CASSPGGATNSPLHF. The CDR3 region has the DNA TGTGCCAGCAGCCCAGGTGGGGCGACGAATTCACCCCTCCACTTT.